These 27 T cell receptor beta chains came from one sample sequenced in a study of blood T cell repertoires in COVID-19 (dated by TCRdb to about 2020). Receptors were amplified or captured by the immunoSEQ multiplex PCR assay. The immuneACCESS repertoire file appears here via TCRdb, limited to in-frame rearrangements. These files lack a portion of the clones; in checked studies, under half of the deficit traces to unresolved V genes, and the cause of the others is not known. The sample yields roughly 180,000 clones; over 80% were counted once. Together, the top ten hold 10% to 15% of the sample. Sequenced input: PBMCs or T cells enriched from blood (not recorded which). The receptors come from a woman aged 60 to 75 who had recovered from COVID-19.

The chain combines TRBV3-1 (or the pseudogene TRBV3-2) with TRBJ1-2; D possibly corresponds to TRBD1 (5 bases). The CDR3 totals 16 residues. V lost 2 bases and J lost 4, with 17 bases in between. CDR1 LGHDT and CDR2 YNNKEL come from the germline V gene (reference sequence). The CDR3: CASSQQGTASIYGYTF. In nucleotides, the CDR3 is TGTGCCAGCAGCCAACAGGGCACAGCGTCCATCTATGGCTACACCTTC.

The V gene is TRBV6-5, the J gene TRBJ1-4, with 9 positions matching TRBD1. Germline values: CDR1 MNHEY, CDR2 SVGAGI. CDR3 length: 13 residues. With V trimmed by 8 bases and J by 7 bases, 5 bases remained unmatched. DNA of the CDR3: TGTGCCAGCCTTTGGGACAGGGTTGAAAAACTGTTTTTT. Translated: CASLWDRVEKLFF.

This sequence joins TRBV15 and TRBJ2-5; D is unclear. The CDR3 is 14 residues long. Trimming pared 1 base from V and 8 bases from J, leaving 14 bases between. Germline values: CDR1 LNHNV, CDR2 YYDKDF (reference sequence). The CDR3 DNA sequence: TGTGCCACCAGCAGAGCCCTTCCGATAGATACCCAGTACTTC. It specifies CATSRALPIDTQYF.

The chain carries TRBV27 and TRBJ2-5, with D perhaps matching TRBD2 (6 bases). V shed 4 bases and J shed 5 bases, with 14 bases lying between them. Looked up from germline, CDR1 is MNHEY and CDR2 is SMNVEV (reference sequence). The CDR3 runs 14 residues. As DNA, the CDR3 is TGTGCCAGCAGTTCGACGGTACGGGGGGAGACCCAGTACTTC. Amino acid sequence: CASSSTVRGETQYF.

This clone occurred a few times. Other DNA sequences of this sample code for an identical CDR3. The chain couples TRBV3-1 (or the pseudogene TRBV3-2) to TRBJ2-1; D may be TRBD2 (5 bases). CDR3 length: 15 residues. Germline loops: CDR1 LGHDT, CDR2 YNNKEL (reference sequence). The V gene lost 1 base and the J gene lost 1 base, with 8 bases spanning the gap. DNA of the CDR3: TGTGCCAGCAGCCAAGGTCGCGGGTCCTACAATGAGCAGTTCTTC. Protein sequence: CASSQGRGSYNEQFF.

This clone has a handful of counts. This chain's CDR3 is CASRVFNSEQYF. The DNA for the CDR3 is TGTGCCAGCAGGGTTTTTAACAGCGAGCAGTACTTC. V and J are TRBV6-5 and TRBJ2-7; D remains ambiguous. The CDR3 is 12 residues long. Trimming shortened V by 6 bases and J by 6 bases, and 12 bases separated the two germline ends. CDR1 MNHEY and CDR2 SVGAGI come from the germline V gene.

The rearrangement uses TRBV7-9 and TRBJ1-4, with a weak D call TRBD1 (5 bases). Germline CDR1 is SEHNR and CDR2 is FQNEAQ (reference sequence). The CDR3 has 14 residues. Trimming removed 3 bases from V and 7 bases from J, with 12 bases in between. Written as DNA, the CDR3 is TGTGCCAGCAGCTTCGGGACTGGGGGTGAAAAACTGTTTTTT. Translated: CASSFGTGGEKLFF.

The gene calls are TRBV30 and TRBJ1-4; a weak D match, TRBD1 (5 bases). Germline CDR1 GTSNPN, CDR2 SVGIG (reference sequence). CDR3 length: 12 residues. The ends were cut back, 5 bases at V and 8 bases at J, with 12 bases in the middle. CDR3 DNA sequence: TGTGCCTGGGACGGGGGATGGGAAAAACTGTTTTTT. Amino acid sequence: CAWDGGWEKLFF.

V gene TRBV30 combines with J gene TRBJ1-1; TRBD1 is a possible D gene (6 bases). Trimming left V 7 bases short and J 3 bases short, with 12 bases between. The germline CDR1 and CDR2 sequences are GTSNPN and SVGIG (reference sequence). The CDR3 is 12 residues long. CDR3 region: CASKDSYTEAFF. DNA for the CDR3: TGTGCCTCGAAGGACAGTTACACTGAAGCTTTCTTT.

This chain's CDR3 is CASSVGQVYNEQFF. The DNA for the CDR3 is TGTGCCAGTAGTGTGGGACAGGTCTACAATGAGCAGTTCTTC. This chain joins TRBV19 and TRBJ2-1; 8 bases line up with TRBD1. Trimming took 5 bases from V and 3 from J; bases not matched to a gene: 3. Germline V gene data show CDR1 as LNHDA and CDR2 as SQIVND (reference sequence). This CDR3 has 14 amino acids.

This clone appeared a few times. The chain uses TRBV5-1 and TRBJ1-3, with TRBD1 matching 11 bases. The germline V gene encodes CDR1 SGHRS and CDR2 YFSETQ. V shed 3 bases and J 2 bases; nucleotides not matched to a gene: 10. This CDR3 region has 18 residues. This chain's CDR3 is CASSYNDWTGGTGNTIYF. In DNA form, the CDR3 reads TGCGCCAGCAGCTACAACGATTGGACAGGGGGCACTGGAAACACCATATATTTT.

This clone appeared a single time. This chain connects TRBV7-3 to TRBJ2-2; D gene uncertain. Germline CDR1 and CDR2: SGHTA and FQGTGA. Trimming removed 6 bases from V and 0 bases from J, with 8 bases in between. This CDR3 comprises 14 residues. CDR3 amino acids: CASRATPNTGELFF. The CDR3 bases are TGTGCCAGCAGGGCGACACCGAACACCGGGGAGCTGTTTTTT.

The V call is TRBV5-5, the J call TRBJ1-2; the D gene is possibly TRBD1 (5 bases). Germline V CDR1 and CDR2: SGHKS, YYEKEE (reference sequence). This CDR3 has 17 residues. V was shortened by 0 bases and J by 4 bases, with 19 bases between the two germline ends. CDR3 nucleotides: TGTGCCAGCAGCTTGGGGTCGGGTACAGGAAAGGGCTATGGCTACACCTTC. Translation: CASSLGSGTGKGYGYTF.

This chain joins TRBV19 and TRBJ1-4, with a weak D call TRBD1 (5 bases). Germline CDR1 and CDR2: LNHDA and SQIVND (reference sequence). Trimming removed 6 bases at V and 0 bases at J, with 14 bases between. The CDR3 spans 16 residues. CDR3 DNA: TGTGCCAGTAGAGCACATTCGGGGGCAACTAATGAAAAACTGTTTTTT. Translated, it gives CASRAHSGATNEKLFF.

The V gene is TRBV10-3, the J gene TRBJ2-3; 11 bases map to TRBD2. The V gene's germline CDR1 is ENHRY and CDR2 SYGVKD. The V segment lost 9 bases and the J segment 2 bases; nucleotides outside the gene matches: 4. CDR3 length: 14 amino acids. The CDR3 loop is CAIGLAGPTDTQYF. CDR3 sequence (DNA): TGTGCCATAGGACTAGCGGGCCCCACAGATACGCAGTATTTT.

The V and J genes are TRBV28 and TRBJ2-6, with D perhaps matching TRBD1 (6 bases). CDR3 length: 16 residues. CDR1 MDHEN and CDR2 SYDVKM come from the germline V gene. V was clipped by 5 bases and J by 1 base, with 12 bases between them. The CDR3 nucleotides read TGTGCCAGCAGTCAGGGGACGGGATCTGGGGCCAACGTCCTGACTTTC. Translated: CASSQGTGSGANVLTF.

CDR3 residues: CSVRGGWNTEAFF. CDR3 bases: TGCAGCGTTAGGGGGGGGTGGAACACTGAAGCTTTCTTT. The chain recombines TRBV29-1 with TRBJ1-1, with D possibly being TRBD1 (6 bases). The CDR3 runs to 13 residues. The germline CDR1 and CDR2 sequences are SQVTM and ANQGSEA. V lost 5 bases and J lost 1, with 11 bases in between.

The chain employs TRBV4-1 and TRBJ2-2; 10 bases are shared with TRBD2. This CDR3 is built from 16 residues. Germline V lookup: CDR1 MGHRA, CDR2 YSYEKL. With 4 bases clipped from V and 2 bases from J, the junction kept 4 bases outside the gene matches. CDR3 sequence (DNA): TGCGCCAGCAGCCGACGGACTAGCGGAAACACCGGGGAGCTGTTTTTT. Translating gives CASSRRTSGNTGELFF.

The CDR3 nucleotides read TGTGCCAGCAGCGTAGCACCGGGAGAGGGCTACGAGCAGTACTTC. Translated, it gives CASSVAPGEGYEQYF. V is TRBV9 and J is TRBJ2-7; weak D call: TRBD2 (6 bases). This CDR3 has 15 residues. V lost 0 bases to trimming and J lost 3 bases, with 13 bases between them. CDR1 and CDR2 from the germline V gene are SGDLS and YYNGEE.

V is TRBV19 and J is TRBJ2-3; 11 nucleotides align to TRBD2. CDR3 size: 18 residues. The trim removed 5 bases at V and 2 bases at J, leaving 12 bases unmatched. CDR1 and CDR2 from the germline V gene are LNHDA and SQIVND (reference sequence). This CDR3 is CASSSPAGTSGLTDTQYF. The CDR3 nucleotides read TGTGCCAGTAGTTCACCTGCCGGGACTAGCGGCCTCACAGATACGCAGTATTTT.

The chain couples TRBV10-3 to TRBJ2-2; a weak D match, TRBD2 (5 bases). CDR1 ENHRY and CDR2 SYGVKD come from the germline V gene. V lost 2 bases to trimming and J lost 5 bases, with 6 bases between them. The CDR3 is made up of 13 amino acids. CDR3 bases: TGTGCCATCAGTGAGCGGGAAACCGGGGAGCTGTTTTTT. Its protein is CAISERETGELFF.

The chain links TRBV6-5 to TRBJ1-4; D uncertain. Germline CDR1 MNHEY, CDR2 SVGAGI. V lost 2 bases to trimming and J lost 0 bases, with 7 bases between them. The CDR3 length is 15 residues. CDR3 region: CASSYTSATNEKLFF. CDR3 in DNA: TGTGCCAGCAGTTACACGTCAGCAACTAATGAAAAACTGTTTTTT.

CDR3 nucleotides: TGTGCCAGCAGCGTAGATCTAGCGGAAGAGACCCAGTACTTC. Translating gives CASSVDLAEETQYF. The V call is TRBV7-6, the J call TRBJ2-5, with 7 bases identical to TRBD2. Trimming at V came to 5 bases and at J to 3 bases, leaving 6 bases not matched to a gene. Germline CDR1 is SGHVS and CDR2 is FNYEAQ. The length of the CDR3 is 14 residues.

This CDR3 is CASRAWDRGLEAFF. The CDR3, as DNA: TGTGCCAGTAGGGCCTGGGACAGGGGGCTTGAAGCTTTCTTT. The chain links TRBV19 to TRBJ1-1; TRBD1 agrees at 12 bases. V gave up 6 bases and J gave up 7 bases; unmatched junction bases: 6. The CDR3 is made up of 14 amino acids. Germline V CDR1 and CDR2: LNHDA, SQIVND (reference sequence). Drawing the rest from reference TRBV19 and TRBJ1-1, the complete variable domain is DGGITQSPKYLFRKEGQNVTLSCEQNLNHDAMYWYRQDPGQGLRLIYYSQIVNDFQKGDIAEGYSVSREKKESFPLTVTSAQKNPTAFYLCASRAWDRGLEAFFGQGTRLTVV.

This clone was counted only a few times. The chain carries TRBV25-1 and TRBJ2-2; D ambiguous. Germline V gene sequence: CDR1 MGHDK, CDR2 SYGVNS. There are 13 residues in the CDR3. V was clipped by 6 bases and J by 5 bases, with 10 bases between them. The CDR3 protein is CASREGVTGELFF. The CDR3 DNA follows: TGTGCCAGCAGGGAAGGAGTAACCGGGGAGCTGTTTTTT.

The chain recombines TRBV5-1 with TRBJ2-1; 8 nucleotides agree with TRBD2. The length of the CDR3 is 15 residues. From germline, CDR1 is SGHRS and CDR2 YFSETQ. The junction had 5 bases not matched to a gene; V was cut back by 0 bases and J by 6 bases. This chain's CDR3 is CASSLGAGGVNEQFF. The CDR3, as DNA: TGCGCCAGCAGCTTGGGGGCGGGAGGCGTCAATGAGCAGTTCTTC.

DNA of the CDR3: TGCGCCAGCAGCACGGGACAGGGTGGTCCGGCCCAGTACTTC. Amino acids: CASSTGQGGPAQYF. The chain links TRBV5-1 to TRBJ2-5; the match to TRBD1 covers 9 bases. Trimming took 4 bases from V and 9 from J; bases not matched to a gene: 10. The V gene's germline CDR1 is SGHRS and CDR2 YFSETQ. The CDR3 runs 14 residues.